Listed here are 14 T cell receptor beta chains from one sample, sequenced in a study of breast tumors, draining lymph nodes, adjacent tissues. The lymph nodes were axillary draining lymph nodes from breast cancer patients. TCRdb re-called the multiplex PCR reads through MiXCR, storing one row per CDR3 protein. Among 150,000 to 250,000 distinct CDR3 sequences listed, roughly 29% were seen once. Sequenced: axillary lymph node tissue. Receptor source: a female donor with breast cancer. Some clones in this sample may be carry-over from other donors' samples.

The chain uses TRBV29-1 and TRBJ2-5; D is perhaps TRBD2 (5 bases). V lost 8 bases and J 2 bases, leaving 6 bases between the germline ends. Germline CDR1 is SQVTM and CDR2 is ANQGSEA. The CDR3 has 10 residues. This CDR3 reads CSLAQETQYF. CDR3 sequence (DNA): TGCAGCTTAGCGCAAGAGACCCAGTACTTC.

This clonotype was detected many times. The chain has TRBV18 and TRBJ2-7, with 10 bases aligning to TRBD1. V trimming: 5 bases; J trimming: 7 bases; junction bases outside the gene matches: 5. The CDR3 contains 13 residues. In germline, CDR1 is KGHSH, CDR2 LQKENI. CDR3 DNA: TGTGCCAGCTCAGTCCGGGACAGGGGTGAGCAGTACTTC. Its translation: CASSVRDRGEQYF.

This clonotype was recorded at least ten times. CDR3 in DNA: TGTGCCAGCAGCTACCGATGGCTTATACAAGAGACCCAGTACTTC. Translated: CASSYRWLIQETQYF. This chain joins TRBV7-8 and TRBJ2-5; D unclear. Germline V gene data show CDR1 as SGHVS and CDR2 as FQNEAQ. The CDR3 runs to 15 residues. V was pared by 4 bases and J by 2 bases, with 14 bases between.

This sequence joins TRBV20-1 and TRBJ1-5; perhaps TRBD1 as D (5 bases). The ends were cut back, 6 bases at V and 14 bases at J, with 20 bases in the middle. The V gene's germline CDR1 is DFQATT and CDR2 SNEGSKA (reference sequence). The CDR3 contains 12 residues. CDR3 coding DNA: TGCAGTGCCAGCGGGGCGTTAGACTACGAGCATTTT. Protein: CSASGALDYEHF.

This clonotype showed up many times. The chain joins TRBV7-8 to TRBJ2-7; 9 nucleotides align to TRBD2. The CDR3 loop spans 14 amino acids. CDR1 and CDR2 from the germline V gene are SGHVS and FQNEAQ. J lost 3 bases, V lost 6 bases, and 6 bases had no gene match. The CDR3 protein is CASRKRGEGYEQYF. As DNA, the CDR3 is TGTGCCAGCAGGAAGCGGGGGGAGGGCTACGAGCAGTACTTC.

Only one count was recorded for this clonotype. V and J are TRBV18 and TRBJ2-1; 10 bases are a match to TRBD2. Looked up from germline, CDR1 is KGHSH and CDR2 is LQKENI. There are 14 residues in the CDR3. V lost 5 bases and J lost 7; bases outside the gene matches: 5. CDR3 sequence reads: CASSTGTSDNEQFF. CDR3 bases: TGTGCCAGCTCAACCGGGACTAGCGATAATGAGCAGTTCTTC.

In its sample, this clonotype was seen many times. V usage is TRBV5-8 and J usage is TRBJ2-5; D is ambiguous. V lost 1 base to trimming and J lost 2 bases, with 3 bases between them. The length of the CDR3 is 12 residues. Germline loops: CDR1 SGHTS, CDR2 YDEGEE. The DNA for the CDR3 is TGTGCCAGCAGCTTGAAGCAAGAGACCCAGTACTTC. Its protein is CASSLKQETQYF.

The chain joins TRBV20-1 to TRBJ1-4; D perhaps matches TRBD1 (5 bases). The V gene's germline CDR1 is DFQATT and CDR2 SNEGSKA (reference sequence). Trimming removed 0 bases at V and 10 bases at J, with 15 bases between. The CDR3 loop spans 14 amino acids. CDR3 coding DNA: TGCAGTGCTAGAGATGTCACTAGCGGGGGAAAACTGTTTTTT. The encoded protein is CSARDVTSGGKLFF.

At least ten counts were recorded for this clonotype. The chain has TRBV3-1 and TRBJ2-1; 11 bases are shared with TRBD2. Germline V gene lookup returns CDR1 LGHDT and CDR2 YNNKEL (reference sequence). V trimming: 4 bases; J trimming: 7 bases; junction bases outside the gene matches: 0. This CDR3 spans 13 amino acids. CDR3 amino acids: CASSRLAGNEQFF. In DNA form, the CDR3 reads TGTGCCAGCAGCCGACTAGCGGGAAATGAGCAGTTCTTC.

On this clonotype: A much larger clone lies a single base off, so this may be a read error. CDR3 loop: CASRDGGGPALYAQYF. In nucleotides, the CDR3 is TGTGCCAGCAGGGACGGGGGGGGACCCGCTTTATATGCGCAGTATTTT. The chain has TRBV2 and TRBJ2-3; 8 nucleotides align to TRBD2. The CDR3 covers 16 residues. CDR1 SNHLY and CDR2 FYNNEI come from the germline V gene. Germline trimming cut 6 bases from V and 10 bases from J; bases unmatched to any gene: 18.

The CDR3 is CSVEINYGYTF. The DNA for the CDR3 is TGCAGCGTTGAAATTAACTATGGCTACACCTTC. The chain carries TRBV29-1 and TRBJ1-2; no definite D call. V was trimmed by 2 bases and J by 1 base, leaving 2 bases between them. CDR1 is SQVTM, CDR2 ANQGSEA, per germline. This CDR3 is built from 11 residues.

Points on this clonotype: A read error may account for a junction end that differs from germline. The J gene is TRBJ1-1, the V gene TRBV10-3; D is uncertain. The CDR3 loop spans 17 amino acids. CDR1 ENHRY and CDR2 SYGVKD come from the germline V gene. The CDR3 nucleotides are TGTGCCAGCAGTTACACTAACCCCCAGGACTGGAACACTGAAGCTTTCTTT. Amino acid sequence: CASSYTNPQDWNTEAFF.

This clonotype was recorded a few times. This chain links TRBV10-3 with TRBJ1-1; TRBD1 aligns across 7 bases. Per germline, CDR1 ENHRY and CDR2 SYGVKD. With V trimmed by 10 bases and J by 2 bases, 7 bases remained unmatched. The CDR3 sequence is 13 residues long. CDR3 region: CASRQGENTEAFF. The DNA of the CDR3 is TGTGCCAGCAGACAGGGTGAAAACACTGAAGCTTTCTTT.

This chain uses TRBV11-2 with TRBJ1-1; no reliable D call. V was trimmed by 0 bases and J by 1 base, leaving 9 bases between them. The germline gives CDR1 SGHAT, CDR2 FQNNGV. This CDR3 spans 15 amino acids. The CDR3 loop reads CASSLDYRRNTEAFF. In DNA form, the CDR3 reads TGTGCCAGCAGCTTAGATTACCGCAGGAACACTGAAGCTTTCTTT.